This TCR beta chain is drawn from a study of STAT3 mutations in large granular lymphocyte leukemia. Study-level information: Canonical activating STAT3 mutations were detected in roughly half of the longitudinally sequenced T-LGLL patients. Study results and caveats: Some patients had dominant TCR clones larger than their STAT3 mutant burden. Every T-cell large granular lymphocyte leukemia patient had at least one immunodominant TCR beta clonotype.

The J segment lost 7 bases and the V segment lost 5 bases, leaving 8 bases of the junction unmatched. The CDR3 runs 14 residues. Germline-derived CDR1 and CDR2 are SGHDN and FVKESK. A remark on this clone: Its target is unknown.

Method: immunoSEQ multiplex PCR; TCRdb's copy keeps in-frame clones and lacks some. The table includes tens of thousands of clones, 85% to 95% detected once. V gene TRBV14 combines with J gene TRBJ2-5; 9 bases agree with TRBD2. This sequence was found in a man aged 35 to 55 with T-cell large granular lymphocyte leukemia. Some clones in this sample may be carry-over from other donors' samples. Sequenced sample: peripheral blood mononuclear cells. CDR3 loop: CASSATSGSGTQYF. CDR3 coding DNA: TGTGCCAGCAGCGCTACTAGCGGGTCGGGGACCCAGTACTTC.